This record concerns one T cell receptor (beta chain) sequence. The source of the sample is a study of blood T cell repertoires in COVID-19. Looking at the study overall: The United States, Italy and Spain supplied acute and convalescent COVID-19 samples.

Sequencing used immunoSEQ multiplex PCR; TCRdb keeps in-frame clones, though not all of them. The sample holds 300,000 to 450,000 clones, roughly 86% seen once. In germline, CDR1 is LGHDT, CDR2 YNNKEL (reference sequence). The CDR3 loop spans 16 amino acids. V shed 1 base, J shed 4 bases, and the junction held 9 bases outside the gene matches. Participants spanned ages about 18 to 100 years and resided in some 22 US areas. Cohorts were assigned according to the clinical history that participants reported. This receptor was obtained from a man under 40 who had recovered from COVID-19. Sample: PBMCs or T cells enriched from blood (not recorded which). The rearrangement uses TRBV3-1 (or the pseudogene TRBV3-2) and TRBJ1-2, with TRBD1 identical over 7 bases. The CDR3 region has the DNA TGTGCCAGCAGCCAAGTGTCGGGACAGCTTCCCTATGGCTACACCTTC. Encoded protein: CASSQVSGQLPYGYTF.